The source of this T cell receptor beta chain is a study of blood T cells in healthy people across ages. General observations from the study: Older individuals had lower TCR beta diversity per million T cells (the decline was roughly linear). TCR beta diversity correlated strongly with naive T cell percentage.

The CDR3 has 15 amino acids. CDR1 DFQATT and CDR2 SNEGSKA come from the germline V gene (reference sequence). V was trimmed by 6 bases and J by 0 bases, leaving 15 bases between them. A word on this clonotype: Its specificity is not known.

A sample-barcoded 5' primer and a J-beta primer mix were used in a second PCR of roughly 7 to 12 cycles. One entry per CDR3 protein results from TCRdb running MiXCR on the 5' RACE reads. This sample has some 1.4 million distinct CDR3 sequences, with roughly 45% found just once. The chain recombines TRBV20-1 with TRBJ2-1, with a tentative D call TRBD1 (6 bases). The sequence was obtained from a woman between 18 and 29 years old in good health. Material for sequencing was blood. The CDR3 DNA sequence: TGCAGTGCCCAAACAGGGTCCGGCTCCTACAATGAGCAGTTCTTC. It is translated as CSAQTGSGSYNEQFF.